These 28 T cell receptor beta chains came from one sample sequenced in a study of patients and donors after allogeneic stem cell transplantation. Each CDR3 protein is one row after TCRdb ran MiXCR on the RT-PCR reads. The table has roughly 800 distinct CDR3 sequences, around 2% seen once. The specimen was blood, either unsorted or a sorted T cell fraction (not recorded which). The source of these receptors is a human donor who was either an allogeneic HSCT recipient or a stem cell or donor lymphocyte infusion donor (not recorded which). It is not recorded whose cells these are; they may come from a transplant donor.

The gene calls are TRBV5-1 and TRBJ2-5; D gene uncertain. Germline V CDR1 and CDR2: SGHRS, YFSETQ. The CDR3 sequence is 14 residues long. With 3 bases removed from V and 0 bases from J, the gap between germline ends came to 9 bases. CDR3 amino acids: CASSYWTNQETQYF. DNA of the CDR3: TGCGCCAGCAGCTATTGGACGAACCAAGAGACCCAGTACTTC. Looking up the rest from reference TRBV5-1 and TRBJ2-5 gives the full variable domain: KAGVTQTPRYLIKTRGQQVTLSCSPISGHRSVSWYQQTPGQGLQFLFEYFSETQRNKGNFPGRFSGRQFSNSRSEMNVSTLELGDSALYLCASSYWTNQETQYFGPGTRLLVL.

This clonotype is classed as hyperexpanded. CDR3 amino acids: CASSSRYEQYF. The CDR3 DNA follows: TGTGCCAGTAGTAGCCGCTACGAGCAGTACTTC. The rearrangement joins TRBV19 to TRBJ2-7; no definite D call. Germline V gene sequence: CDR1 LNHDA, CDR2 SQIVND (reference sequence). V was pared by 4 bases and J by 3 bases, with 4 bases between. The CDR3 extends over 11 amino acids. Combining the CDR3 with reference TRBV19 and TRBJ2-7 gives the whole variable domain DGGITQSPKYLFRKEGQNVTLSCEQNLNHDAMYWYRQDPGQGLRLIYYSQIVNDFQKGDIAEGYSVSREKKESFPLTVTSAQKNPTAFYLCASSSRYEQYFGPGTRLTVT.

This clonotype is medium-sized (0.01 to 0.1%) within its sample. V usage is TRBV20-1 and J usage is TRBJ2-7; 10 bases agree with TRBD2. After removal of 3 bases from V and 2 bases from J, the junction contained 7 bases not matched to a gene. Germline lookup yields CDR1 DFQATT and CDR2 SNEGSKA (reference sequence). This CDR3 has 15 amino acids. The CDR3 spells CSASPLAGATYEQYF. The CDR3 nucleotides read TGCAGTGCTAGCCCGCTAGCGGGGGCCACCTACGAGCAGTACTTC.

This clonotype is classed as medium-sized. V gene TRBV5-1 combines with J gene TRBJ2-1, with D hard to call. The CDR3 is 15 amino acids. Trimming cost V 0 bases and J 0 bases, with 7 bases left between them. Per germline, CDR1 SGHRS and CDR2 YFSETQ. CDR3 coding DNA: TGCGCCAGCAGCTTGGCTCCTAGCTCCTACAATGAGCAGTTCTTC. Amino acids: CASSLAPSSYNEQFF. Filled out from reference TRBV5-1 and TRBJ2-1, the complete variable domain reads KAGVTQTPRYLIKTRGQQVTLSCSPISGHRSVSWYQQTPGQGLQFLFEYFSETQRNKGNFPGRFSGRQFSNSRSEMNVSTLELGDSALYLCASSLAPSSYNEQFFGPGTRLTVL.

Sample share makes this clonotype medium-sized. The J gene is TRBJ2-4, the V gene TRBV6-2 or TRBV6-3; TRBD1 matches at 10 bases. With V trimmed by 4 bases and J by 1 base, 1 base remained unmatched. This CDR3 is 15 amino acids long. Germline V gene lookup returns CDR1 MNHEY and CDR2 SVGEGT. The CDR3 DNA follows: TGTGCCAGCAGTTTGGGACAGGGGGCCAAAAACATTCAGTACTTC. Encoded protein: CASSLGQGAKNIQYF.

In its sample, this clonotype ranks as medium-sized. V gene TRBV13 combines with J gene TRBJ2-3; D is unclear. The germline gives CDR1 PRHDT, CDR2 FYEKMQ (reference sequence). The V gene lost 3 bases and the J gene lost 2 bases, with 3 bases spanning the gap. This CDR3 contains 12 residues. The CDR3, as DNA: TGTGCCAGCAGCTTGGTCACAGATACGCAGTATTTT. Translating it yields CASSLVTDTQYF.

By share of the sample, this clonotype is medium-sized. This sequence joins TRBV7-8 and TRBJ2-1; tentatively, D is TRBD2 (5 bases). The germline CDR1 and CDR2 sequences are SGHVS and FQNEAQ. The CDR3 extends over 14 amino acids. Between the trimmed V and J ends, which lost 1 base and 10 bases, there was a span of 14 bases. The CDR3 is CASSLVTRFDEQFF. The CDR3 DNA reads as TGTGCCAGCAGCTTAGTAACTAGGTTCGACGAGCAGTTCTTC.

This clonotype is large (0.1 to 1%) within its sample. The V gene is TRBV29-1, the J gene TRBJ1-1; D is ambiguous. V lost 4 bases and J lost 1, with 10 bases in between. Per germline, CDR1 SQVTM and CDR2 ANQGSEA. The CDR3 covers 13 residues. DNA of the CDR3: TGCAGCGTTGTATGGGAGGAGAACACTGAAGCTTTCTTT. Amino acids: CSVVWEENTEAFF.

This clonotype is judged large. The genes are TRBV6-5 and TRBJ1-1; D call uncertain. CDR1 is MNHEY and CDR2 is SVGAGI in the germline V gene. The CDR3 runs 18 residues. The V gene lost 3 bases and the J gene lost 7 bases, with 27 bases spanning the gap. The CDR3 region has the DNA TGTGCCAGCAGTTATCTTCTGCCCCCTTCGAGTCCCAACGGTGAAGCTTTCTTT. Its translation: CASSYLLPPSSPNGEAFF.

Only a few counts were recorded for this clonotype. The chain links TRBV20-1 to TRBJ2-7; D gene uncertain. The CDR3 sequence is 10 residues long. The V gene's germline CDR1 is DFQATT and CDR2 SNEGSKA (reference sequence). The CDR3 DNA reads TGCAAACAGTTCTCCTACGAGCAGTACTTC. Translated, it gives CKQFSYEQYF.

Sample share makes this clonotype large. The chain uses TRBV20-1 and TRBJ2-7; no definite D call. Per germline, CDR1 DFQATT and CDR2 SNEGSKA (reference sequence). The CDR3 runs to 13 residues. The CDR3 region has the DNA TGCAGGGCGCTCGCAACGGGCTCCTACGAGCAGTACTTC. It encodes CRALATGSYEQYF.

This clonotype is classed as medium-sized. The chain joins TRBV5-1 to TRBJ2-1; no reliable D call. The CDR3 runs to 14 residues. Trimming left V 1 base short and J 5 bases short, with 10 bases between. Germline V gives CDR1 SGHRS, CDR2 YFSETQ. The CDR3 here is CASSLMGKNNEQFF. The CDR3, as DNA: TGCGCCAGCAGCTTGATGGGGAAGAACAATGAGCAGTTCTTC.

The genes are TRBV12-3 or TRBV12-4 and TRBJ2-1; the D is unclear. Trimming shortened V by 7 bases and J by 6 bases, and 7 bases separated the two germline ends. The length of the CDR3 is 11 residues. The CDR3 loop reads CASTEFNEQFF. The CDR3 DNA follows: TGTGCCAGCACGGAGTTCAATGAGCAGTTCTTC.

This clonotype is classed as medium-sized (0.01 to 0.1%). V and J are TRBV5-5 and TRBJ2-5; D might be TRBD1 or TRBD2, each matching 5 bases. V was pared by 2 bases and J by 5 bases, with 10 bases between. Germline loops: CDR1 SGHKS, CDR2 YYEKEE (reference sequence). The CDR3 is made up of 13 amino acids. The CDR3 coding sequence is TGTGCCAGCAGCTTCACAGAGGGGGAGACCCAGTACTTC. Its protein product is CASSFTEGETQYF.

The chain recombines TRBV5-1 with TRBJ2-3; D not certain. Germline loops: CDR1 SGHRS, CDR2 YFSETQ. The V end lost 1 base, the J end lost 1 base, and 7 bases lay between the germline ends. The CDR3 runs 14 residues. The DNA for the CDR3 is TGCGCCAGCAGCTTGTACTGGCGCACAGATACGCAGTATTTT. It specifies CASSLYWRTDTQYF.

This clonotype was observed a handful of times. The gene calls are TRBV30 and TRBJ1-1; a possible D gene is TRBD1 (6 bases). CDR3 length: 13 amino acids. Germline assignment: CDR1 GTSNPN and CDR2 SVGIG (reference sequence). Trimming stripped 3 bases from V and 2 bases from J, with 10 bases between. Here the CDR3 reads CAWSEGTNTEAFF. The CDR3 region has the DNA TGTGCCTGGAGCGAAGGGACAAACACTGAAGCTTTCTTT.

This clonotype is labeled large (0.1 to 1%). The CDR3 reads CASRDAFYNEQFF. CDR3 nucleotide sequence: TGTGCCAGTCGGGACGCCTTCTACAATGAGCAGTTCTTC. The genes are TRBV19 and TRBJ2-1; TRBD1 or TRBD2 may be the D gene (5 bases each). The CDR3 is 13 residues long. Trimming took off 8 bases at V and 3 bases at J, with 11 bases between the two ends. Germline CDR1 and CDR2: LNHDA and SQIVND (reference sequence).

Sample share makes this clonotype medium-sized. J is TRBJ1-2 and V is TRBV7-2; D is unclear. Deletions cut 5 bases from V and 4 bases from J, with 14 bases between. The CDR3 length is 14 residues. Germline CDR1 reads SGHTA; CDR2 reads FQGNSA. The CDR3 bases are TGTGCCAGCAGCGTAGGACCGACCTTCTATGGCTACACCTTC. Translation: CASSVGPTFYGYTF.

By sample share, this clonotype is medium-sized. The chain employs TRBV4-2 and TRBJ2-1; 7 bases line up with TRBD2. Trimming cost V 0 bases and J 7 bases; bases outside gene matches: 3. Germline values: CDR1 LGHNA, CDR2 YNFKEQ. This CDR3 has 14 residues. The CDR3: CASSQEAGVNEQFF. Here the CDR3 DNA reads TGTGCCAGCAGCCAAGAGGCGGGGGTTAATGAGCAGTTCTTC.

This clonotype has a handful of counts. The chain links TRBV2 to TRBJ2-3, with D possibly matching TRBD1 (7 bases). The germline V gene encodes CDR1 SNHLY and CDR2 FYNNEI. The CDR3 spans 14 residues. V lost 7 bases, J lost 7 bases, and 18 bases lay in between. The CDR3: CASTHPGGFHTQYF. CDR3 sequence (DNA): TGTGCCAGCACCCACCCAGGGGGGTTCCATACGCAGTATTTT.

This clonotype is judged large. This sequence joins TRBV29-1 and TRBJ1-2; D is unresolved. Germline V CDR1 and CDR2: SQVTM, ANQGSEA. The CDR3 has 16 residues. Trimming pared 0 bases from V and 3 bases from J, leaving 17 bases between. As DNA, the CDR3 is TGCAGCGTTGAAGATCCGAAAGGGAATAAGCACTATGGCTACACCTTC. Translating it yields CSVEDPKGNKHYGYTF.

This clonotype was detected only a few times. This chain connects TRBV12-3 or TRBV12-4 to TRBJ2-5; 13 bases map to TRBD2. With V trimmed by 5 bases and J by 1 base, 4 bases remained unmatched. The CDR3 is 16 residues long. The CDR3 DNA follows: TGTGCCAGCAGTCGTGGGACTAGCGGGGTCCAAGAGACCCAGTACTTC. Translation gives CASSRGTSGVQETQYF.

This clonotype is deemed medium-sized. The rearrangement joins TRBV2 to TRBJ1-5; 9 bases are a match to TRBD1. This CDR3 is built from 15 residues. V gave up 6 bases and J gave up 0 bases; unmatched junction bases: 3. CDR1 SNHLY and CDR2 FYNNEI come from the germline V gene. CDR3 sequence (DNA): TGTGCCAGCAGAAGGACAGGGGATAGCAATCAGCCCCAGCATTTT. Translated: CASRRTGDSNQPQHF.

In its sample, this clonotype ranks as medium-sized. This rearrangement joins TRBV14 to TRBJ1-3; D call uncertain. Trimming took off 3 bases at V and 5 bases at J, with 2 bases between the two ends. Per germline, CDR1 SGHDN and CDR2 FVKESK. The CDR3 extends over 11 amino acids. The CDR3 bases are TGTGCCAGCAGCCAGAGAAACACCATATATTTT. Protein: CASSQRNTIYF.

Judged by abundance, this clonotype is large. The V gene is TRBV6-1, the J gene TRBJ2-3; 8 positions match TRBD1. The CDR3 spans 16 residues. V shed 0 bases and J 1 base; nucleotides not matched to a gene: 3. Germline CDR1 MNHNS, CDR2 SASEGT. The CDR3 region is CASSEAPGQGTDTQYF. The CDR3, as DNA: TGTGCCAGCAGTGAAGCCCCGGGACAGGGCACAGATACGCAGTATTTT.

This clonotype is judged medium-sized (0.01 to 0.1%). The V call is TRBV11-2, the J call TRBJ2-7; D uncertain. CDR1 is SGHAT and CDR2 is FQNNGV in the germline V gene. V shed 5 bases and J shed 0 bases, with 8 bases lying between them. CDR3 length equals 13 residues. CDR3 loop: CASSPMASYEQYF. CDR3 bases: TGTGCCAGCAGCCCCATGGCCTCCTACGAGCAGTACTTC.

Sample share makes this clonotype medium-sized. The chain is built from TRBV5-4 and TRBJ2-1, with 12 bases matching TRBD2. V was clipped by 1 base and J by 6 bases; unmatched bases: 2. Germline lookup yields CDR1 SGHNT and CDR2 YYREEE (reference sequence). The CDR3 spans 15 residues. DNA for the CDR3: TGTGCCAGCAGCTTGTTACTAGCGGGGGGCAATGAGCAGTTCTTC. Encoded protein: CASSLLLAGGNEQFF.

This clonotype is termed medium-sized (0.01 to 0.1%). The chain is built from TRBV13 and TRBJ2-3; D not resolved. Germline V lookup: CDR1 PRHDT, CDR2 FYEKMQ (reference sequence). V lost 1 base and J lost 0, with 11 bases in between. The CDR3 has 16 amino acids. The chain's CDR3 is CASSLANLLSTDTQYF. The CDR3 DNA reads TGTGCCAGCAGCTTAGCTAATCTCCTTAGCACAGATACGCAGTATTTT.